This is a list of T cell receptor beta chains from one sample in a study of shared clonotypes between healthy human individuals. The protocol was immunoSEQ multiplex PCR, while the TCRdb copy is restricted to in-frame clones and leaves out a portion. There are roughly 2,000,000 clones in the sample; less than 95% occur only once, and 0.95% to 1.5% lies in the top ten. Specimen: naive CD8+ T cells sorted from blood. Source of these receptors: a man aged 18 to 35 in good health. Both conserved end residues are part of each CDR3. A D gene is named only where the DNA matches it firmly. The size field is filled for only some rows; it gives once, few, many or a size class.

clone_size: -; v_call: TRBV30; d_call: -; j_call: TRBJ2-3; cdr3_aa: CAWSVKTEVTQYF; cdr3_nt: TGTGCCTGGAGCGTGAAGACTGAAGTTACGCAGTATTTT
clone_size: once; v_call: TRBV19; d_call: TRBD2; j_call: TRBJ2-7; cdr3_aa: CASSYLGAGGEQYF; cdr3_nt: TGTGCCAGTAGTTACCTGGGAGCGGGAGGCGAGCAGTACTTC
clone_size: -; v_call: TRBV15; d_call: -; j_call: TRBJ1-4; cdr3_aa: CATTEATRGEKLFF; cdr3_nt: TGTGCCACCACCGAGGCCACCCGGGGTGAAAAACTGTTTTTT
clone_size: -; v_call: TRBV9; d_call: -; j_call: TRBJ2-5; cdr3_aa: CASSRQGGAETQYF; cdr3_nt: TGTGCCAGCAGCCGTCAGGGGGGGGCAGAGACCCAGTACTTC
clone_size: -; v_call: TRBV10-1; d_call: -; j_call: TRBJ2-7; cdr3_aa: CASSEYRSSYEQYF; cdr3_nt: TGCGCCAGCAGTGAGTATAGGAGCTCCTACGAGCAGTACTTC
clone_size: -; v_call: TRBV30; d_call: -; j_call: TRBJ2-2; cdr3_aa: CASDRLRTGELFF; cdr3_nt: TGTGCCTCAGACAGGCTACGTACCGGGGAGCTGTTTTTT
clone_size: -; v_call: TRBV28; d_call: -; j_call: TRBJ1-5; cdr3_aa: CASSFEGFNRNQPQHF; cdr3_nt: TGTGCCAGCAGTTTTGAGGGATTCAATCGCAATCAGCCCCAGCATTTT
clone_size: -; v_call: TRBV9; d_call: -; j_call: TRBJ2-3; cdr3_aa: CASSVALPDTQYF; cdr3_nt: TGTGCCAGCAGCGTAGCCCTCCCCGATACGCAGTATTTT
clone_size: once; v_call: TRBV27; d_call: TRBD2; j_call: TRBJ2-1; cdr3_aa: CASSFRTSGGASHEQFF; cdr3_nt: TGTGCCAGCAGTTTCCGGACTAGCGGGGGGGCCTCTCATGAGCAGTTCTTC
clone_size: -; v_call: TRBV27; d_call: TRBD2; j_call: TRBJ2-5; cdr3_aa: CASRLLAGDKETQYF; cdr3_nt: TGTGCCAGCAGGTTACTAGCGGGAGACAAAGAGACCCAGTACTTC
clone_size: -; v_call: TRBV5-5; d_call: TRBD1; j_call: TRBJ1-1; cdr3_aa: CASSINRGLGTEAFF; cdr3_nt: TGTGCCAGCAGCATCAACAGGGGTCTGGGCACTGAAGCTTTCTTT
clone_size: -; v_call: TRBV5-8; d_call: -; j_call: TRBJ1-2; cdr3_aa: CAPSPNYGYTF; cdr3_nt: TGTGCCCCGTCACCTAACTATGGCTACACCTTC
clone_size: -; v_call: TRBV27; d_call: -; j_call: TRBJ2-2; cdr3_aa: CASSSPHVSFTNTGELFF; cdr3_nt: TGTGCCAGCAGTTCCCCCCATGTTAGTTTTACGAACACCGGGGAGCTGTTTTTT
clone_size: -; v_call: TRBV15; d_call: -; j_call: TRBJ1-4; cdr3_aa: CATRDLGSEKLFF; cdr3_nt: TGTGCCACAAGGGACCTGGGCAGTGAAAAACTGTTTTTT
clone_size: -; v_call: TRBV27; d_call: -; j_call: TRBJ1-2; cdr3_aa: CASSSLLGPYGYTF; cdr3_nt: TGTGCCAGCAGTTCCTTACTGGGTCCCTATGGCTACACCTTC
clone_size: -; v_call: TRBV7-9; d_call: TRBD1; j_call: TRBJ2-2; cdr3_aa: CASSPTGFRAGELFF; cdr3_nt: TGTGCCAGCAGCCCGACAGGGTTTAGGGCCGGGGAGCTGTTTTTT
clone_size: once; v_call: TRBV30; d_call: -; j_call: TRBJ1-6; cdr3_aa: CAWSSNSPLHF; cdr3_nt: TGTGCCTGGAGTTCGAATTCACCCCTCCACTTT
clone_size: -; v_call: TRBV5-1; d_call: -; j_call: TRBJ1-1; cdr3_aa: CASSFSIGSTEAFF; cdr3_nt: TGCGCCAGCAGCTTCTCTATAGGGAGCACTGAAGCTTTCTTT
clone_size: -; v_call: TRBV5-1; d_call: TRBD1; j_call: TRBJ2-7; cdr3_aa: CASSLQAGGPGEQYF; cdr3_nt: TGCGCCAGCAGCTTGCAAGCAGGGGGCCCGGGGGAGCAGTACTTC
clone_size: -; v_call: TRBV7-9; d_call: -; j_call: TRBJ1-1; cdr3_aa: CASSVIENTEAFF; cdr3_nt: TGTGCCAGCAGCGTTATTGAGAACACTGAAGCTTTCTTT
clone_size: -; v_call: TRBV27; d_call: TRBD1; j_call: TRBJ1-2; cdr3_aa: CASSALGQAPRDGYTF; cdr3_nt: TGTGCCAGCAGTGCCCTAGGACAGGCTCCTCGCGATGGCTACACCTTC
clone_size: -; v_call: TRBV27; d_call: -; j_call: TRBJ2-7; cdr3_aa: CASSLGAGETYEQYF; cdr3_nt: TGTGCCAGCAGTTTGGGGGCGGGAGAGACCTACGAGCAGTACTTC